Listed below are T cell receptor beta chains from one sample, sequenced in a study of regulatory T cells in long-lasting Graves disease. TCRdb processed the multiplex PCR reads anew with MiXCR; each CDR3 protein has one entry. The sample yields about 470,000 distinct CDR3 sequences, around 14% seen once. This same sample was also part of a study on T cells in Graves' hyperthyroidism and ophthalmopathy.

The sequenced sample was peripheral blood mononuclear cells (PBMCs), obtained at new diagnosis, from a patient treated with antithyroid drugs. Receptors originate from a woman aged 25-40 years with Graves disease. Both conserved end residues are part of each CDR3. A D gene is named only where the DNA matches it firmly. Clone size is stated in some rows and not others, as once, few, many or a class when expanded.

v_call: TRBV5-1; clone_size: many; d_call: -; j_call: TRBJ2-3; cdr3_length: 15; cdr3_aa: CASSLAVPGRDTQYF; cdr3_nt: TGCGCCAGCAGCTTAGCCGTTCCGGGGAGAGATACGCAGTATTTT
v_call: TRBV13; clone_size: -; d_call: -; j_call: TRBJ2-7; cdr3_length: 13; cdr3_aa: CASSTGYNSEQYF; cdr3_nt: TGTGCCAGCAGCACCGGGTATAACTCCGAGCAGTACTTC
v_call: TRBV20-1; clone_size: many; d_call: TRBD2; j_call: TRBJ2-7; cdr3_length: 13; cdr3_aa: CSAPGLGGYEQYF; cdr3_nt: TGCAGTGCTCCCGGGCTGGGAGGGTACGAGCAGTACTTC
v_call: TRBV10-3; clone_size: many; d_call: TRBD1; j_call: TRBJ1-2; cdr3_length: 14; cdr3_aa: CAISDWTGNYGYTF; cdr3_nt: TGTGCCATCAGTGACTGGACAGGGAACTATGGCTACACCTTC
v_call: TRBV29-1; clone_size: many; d_call: TRBD1; j_call: TRBJ1-1; cdr3_length: 15; cdr3_aa: CSATGQGARTTEAFF; cdr3_nt: TGCAGCGCCACAGGACAGGGGGCGAGGACCACTGAAGCTTTCTTT
v_call: TRBV13; clone_size: many; d_call: TRBD2; j_call: TRBJ2-1; cdr3_length: 15; cdr3_aa: CASSFRAGGRNEQFF; cdr3_nt: TGTGCCAGCAGCTTTCGAGCGGGAGGGCGCAATGAGCAGTTCTTC
v_call: TRBV18; clone_size: many; d_call: TRBD2; j_call: TRBJ2-3; cdr3_length: 14; cdr3_aa: CASRIAGGADTQYF; cdr3_nt: TGTGCCAGCCGGATCGCGGGAGGGGCAGATACGCAGTATTTT
v_call: TRBV4-2; clone_size: few; d_call: -; j_call: TRBJ2-1; cdr3_length: 15; cdr3_aa: CASSQEGGLYNEQFF; cdr3_nt: TGTGCCAGCAGCCAAGAAGGGGGACTTTACAATGAGCAGTTCTTC
v_call: TRBV6-2/TRBV6-3; clone_size: few; d_call: -; j_call: TRBJ1-1; cdr3_length: 14; cdr3_aa: CASSSPEKNTEAFF; cdr3_nt: TGTGCCAGCAGTTCGCCAGAAAAAAACACTGAAGCTTTCTTT
v_call: TRBV6-5; clone_size: many; d_call: -; j_call: TRBJ1-1; cdr3_length: 13; cdr3_aa: CASSSPMNTEAFF; cdr3_nt: TGTGCCAGCAGTTCTCCGATGAACACTGAAGCTTTCTTT
v_call: TRBV12-3/TRBV12-4; clone_size: many; d_call: TRBD2; j_call: TRBJ2-5; cdr3_length: 17; cdr3_aa: CASSPSTPGTKQETQYF; cdr3_nt: TGTGCCAGCAGTCCCTCCACCCCCGGGACTAAACAAGAGACCCAGTACTTC
v_call: TRBV14; clone_size: few; d_call: -; j_call: TRBJ2-1; cdr3_length: 13; cdr3_aa: CASSGGFYNEQFF; cdr3_nt: TGTGCCAGCAGCGGCGGGTTCTACAATGAGCAGTTCTTC
v_call: TRBV19; clone_size: -; d_call: TRBD2; j_call: TRBJ2-1; cdr3_length: 17; cdr3_aa: CASSISGIEHSYNEQFF; cdr3_nt: TGTGCCAGTAGTATTAGCGGGATTGAACACTCCTACAATGAGCAGTTCTTC
v_call: TRBV20-1; clone_size: few; d_call: TRBD2; j_call: TRBJ2-7; cdr3_length: 14; cdr3_aa: CSADLSGLESEQYF; cdr3_nt: TGCAGTGCTGATCTTTCCGGACTAGAATCCGAGCAGTACTTC
v_call: TRBV7-8; clone_size: many; d_call: -; j_call: TRBJ1-1; cdr3_length: 16; cdr3_aa: CASSLSGQVTNTEAFF; cdr3_nt: TGTGCCAGCAGCTTAAGCGGACAAGTCACGAACACTGAAGCTTTCTTT
v_call: TRBV20-1; clone_size: few; d_call: -; j_call: TRBJ2-5; cdr3_length: 14; cdr3_aa: CSARPGALPETQYF; cdr3_nt: TGCAGTGCTAGACCAGGGGCCCTCCCGGAGACCCAGTACTTC
v_call: TRBV11-3; clone_size: many; d_call: -; j_call: TRBJ1-2; cdr3_length: 13; cdr3_aa: CASSLDAREVHTF; cdr3_nt: TGTGCCAGCAGCTTAGATGCCAGGGAGGTACACACCTTC
v_call: TRBV9; clone_size: -; d_call: TRBD1; j_call: TRBJ2-5; cdr3_length: 16; cdr3_aa: CASSPDNRGFAETQYF; cdr3_nt: TGTGCCAGCAGCCCAGACAACAGGGGGTTCGCAGAGACCCAGTACTTC
v_call: TRBV10-3; clone_size: few; d_call: TRBD2; j_call: TRBJ2-3; cdr3_length: 17; cdr3_aa: CATANHLAGGSTDTQYF; cdr3_nt: TGTGCCACCGCGAACCACCTAGCGGGAGGATCGACAGATACGCAGTATTTT
v_call: TRBV3-1; clone_size: many; d_call: -; j_call: TRBJ2-7; cdr3_length: 13; cdr3_aa: CASRASGDYEQYF; cdr3_nt: TGTGCCAGCAGAGCCAGCGGAGATTACGAGCAGTACTTC
v_call: TRBV10-3; clone_size: few; d_call: -; j_call: TRBJ2-7; cdr3_length: 13; cdr3_aa: CAIGDGRSYEQYF; cdr3_nt: TGTGCCATCGGTGACGGGAGATCTTACGAGCAGTACTTC
v_call: TRBV2; clone_size: many; d_call: -; j_call: TRBJ2-1; cdr3_length: 14; cdr3_aa: CASSEVSQYNEQFF; cdr3_nt: TGTGCCAGCAGTGAGGTTAGCCAATACAATGAGCAGTTCTTC
v_call: TRBV9; clone_size: -; d_call: -; j_call: TRBJ2-2; cdr3_length: 14; cdr3_aa: CASSSPGNTGELFF; cdr3_nt: TGTGCCAGCAGCTCCCCAGGGAACACCGGGGAGCTGTTTTTT
v_call: TRBV19; clone_size: -; d_call: TRBD2; j_call: TRBJ2-1; cdr3_length: 15; cdr3_aa: CASSTTSGIYNEQFF; cdr3_nt: TGTGCCAGTAGCACGACTAGCGGGATCTACAATGAGCAGTTCTTC
v_call: TRBV30; clone_size: -; d_call: TRBD2; j_call: TRBJ2-7; cdr3_length: 17; cdr3_aa: CAWSVNFGLAGGNEQYF; cdr3_nt: TGTGCCTGGAGTGTAAATTTCGGCCTAGCGGGGGGCAATGAGCAGTACTTC
v_call: TRBV6-2/TRBV6-3; clone_size: -; d_call: -; j_call: TRBJ1-1; cdr3_length: 14; cdr3_aa: CASSTDILNTEAFF; cdr3_nt: TGTGCCAGCAGTACGGACATATTGAACACTGAAGCTTTCTTT
v_call: TRBV13; clone_size: few; d_call: -; j_call: TRBJ2-2; cdr3_length: 16; cdr3_aa: CASSLRFGVDTGELFF; cdr3_nt: TGTGCCAGCAGCTTAAGGTTTGGCGTAGACACCGGGGAGCTGTTTTTT
v_call: TRBV30; clone_size: many; d_call: TRBD2; j_call: TRBJ2-3; cdr3_length: 15; cdr3_aa: CAWSLSGSLADTQYF; cdr3_nt: TGTGCCTGGAGTCTTAGCGGGAGCTTGGCAGATACGCAGTATTTT
v_call: TRBV11-2; clone_size: -; d_call: TRBD1; j_call: TRBJ2-7; cdr3_length: 13; cdr3_aa: CASGLTGPYEQYF; cdr3_nt: TGTGCCAGCGGCCTGACAGGGCCCTACGAGCAGTACTTC
v_call: TRBV5-1; clone_size: many; d_call: -; j_call: TRBJ2-1; cdr3_length: 14; cdr3_aa: CASSLYRAADEQFF; cdr3_nt: TGCGCCAGCAGCTTGTACAGGGCGGCGGATGAGCAGTTCTTC
v_call: TRBV6-5; clone_size: many; d_call: -; j_call: TRBJ1-1; cdr3_length: 15; cdr3_aa: CASSYRQGRTPEAFF; cdr3_nt: TGTGCCAGCAGTTACCGTCAGGGACGCACTCCAGAAGCTTTCTTT
v_call: TRBV7-7; clone_size: few; d_call: TRBD1; j_call: TRBJ2-5; cdr3_length: 17; cdr3_aa: CASSYLITTGGQETQYF; cdr3_nt: TGTGCTAGCAGCTACCTTATTACGACAGGGGGCCAAGAGACCCAGTACTTC
v_call: TRBV25-1; clone_size: many; d_call: -; j_call: TRBJ2-5; cdr3_length: 14; cdr3_aa: CASSDRGDGETQYF; cdr3_nt: TGTGCCAGCAGTGACCGTGGGGATGGCGAGACCCAGTACTTC
v_call: TRBV29-1; clone_size: -; d_call: -; j_call: TRBJ2-3; cdr3_length: 12; cdr3_aa: CSVTWWEDTQYF; cdr3_nt: TGCAGCGTGACTTGGTGGGAAGATACGCAGTATTTT
v_call: TRBV3-1; clone_size: many; d_call: -; j_call: TRBJ1-6; cdr3_length: 14; cdr3_aa: CASSLIQENSPLHF; cdr3_nt: TGTGCCAGCAGCTTAATACAAGAAAATTCACCCCTCCACTTT
v_call: TRBV2; clone_size: many; d_call: -; j_call: TRBJ1-1; cdr3_length: 16; cdr3_aa: CASSATGTLLNTEAFF; cdr3_nt: TGTGCCAGCAGTGCCACCGGGACACTTTTGAACACTGAAGCTTTCTTT
v_call: TRBV18; clone_size: many; d_call: -; j_call: TRBJ1-2; cdr3_length: 15; cdr3_aa: CASSPEVRAGYGYTF; cdr3_nt: TGTGCCAGCTCACCCGAGGTTAGGGCAGGCTATGGCTACACCTTC
v_call: TRBV6-1; clone_size: many; d_call: TRBD1; j_call: TRBJ2-2; cdr3_length: 14; cdr3_aa: CASQKGAVTGELFF; cdr3_nt: TGTGCCAGTCAAAAGGGGGCGGTCACCGGGGAGCTGTTTTTT
v_call: TRBV5-6; clone_size: -; d_call: TRBD1; j_call: TRBJ2-2; cdr3_length: 17; cdr3_aa: CASSRVQQGANTGELFF; cdr3_nt: TGTGCCAGCAGCCGAGTTCAACAGGGGGCGAACACCGGGGAGCTGTTTTTT
v_call: TRBV19; clone_size: few; d_call: TRBD2; j_call: TRBJ2-3; cdr3_length: 17; cdr3_aa: CATVSAGGPPNTDTQYF; cdr3_nt: TGTGCCACCGTCTCTGCGGGAGGTCCCCCAAACACAGATACGCAGTATTTT
v_call: TRBV28; clone_size: many; d_call: TRBD1; j_call: TRBJ1-4; cdr3_length: 14; cdr3_aa: CASSPGTGDEKLFF; cdr3_nt: TGTGCCAGCAGCCCCGGGACAGGGGATGAAAAACTGTTTTTT
v_call: TRBV24-1; clone_size: -; d_call: TRBD2; j_call: TRBJ2-7; cdr3_length: 17; cdr3_aa: CATSDSAVAGLASEQYF; cdr3_nt: TGTGCCACCAGTGACTCCGCTGTGGCCGGACTAGCAAGCGAGCAGTACTTC
v_call: TRBV5-1; clone_size: many; d_call: TRBD1; j_call: TRBJ2-7; cdr3_length: 15; cdr3_aa: CASSFGGQGPYEQYF; cdr3_nt: TGCGCCAGCAGCTTCGGGGGACAGGGACCCTACGAGCAGTACTTC
v_call: TRBV4-1; clone_size: -; d_call: -; j_call: TRBJ2-7; cdr3_length: 15; cdr3_aa: CASSRSGPGSYEQYF; cdr3_nt: TGCGCCAGCAGCCGGTCGGGGCCGGGTTCCTACGAGCAGTACTTC
v_call: TRBV10-3; clone_size: many; d_call: -; j_call: TRBJ2-7; cdr3_length: 16; cdr3_aa: CATRATMTPALGEQYF; cdr3_nt: TGTGCCACTCGAGCTACAATGACCCCCGCGTTGGGCGAGCAGTACTTC